This T cell receptor beta chain emerged from a study of blood T cell repertoires in COVID-19. Study as a whole: The samples span acute and convalescent COVID-19 from the United States, Italy and Spain. T cells, B-cell-depleted T cells, or PBMCs provided the cDNA or gDNA that served as material.

How the authors handled the data: Estimated nucleated cell counts came from reference gene primer amplification. Only in-frame clones appear in the TCRdb table, and some are missing; sequencing was by immunoSEQ multiplex PCR. The V and J calls and the clone size are those of that table, but D and trimming were determined from the DNA. Counted here are 100,000 to 150,000 clones, 88% occurring once; the ten biggest clones make up 1.5%. Germline V gene lookup returns CDR1 LGHNA and CDR2 YNFKEQ. This CDR3 spans 13 amino acids. V lost 3 bases, J lost 1 base, and 6 bases lay in between. The chain couples TRBV4-2 to TRBJ1-1, with D perhaps matching TRBD1 (5 bases). Sequenced: peripheral blood. The TCR sequence derives from a human donor in a cohort sampled during active COVID-19. This CDR3 is CASSHDRNTEAFF. Written as DNA, the CDR3 is TGTGCCAGCAGCCACGACAGGAACACTGAAGCTTTCTTT.